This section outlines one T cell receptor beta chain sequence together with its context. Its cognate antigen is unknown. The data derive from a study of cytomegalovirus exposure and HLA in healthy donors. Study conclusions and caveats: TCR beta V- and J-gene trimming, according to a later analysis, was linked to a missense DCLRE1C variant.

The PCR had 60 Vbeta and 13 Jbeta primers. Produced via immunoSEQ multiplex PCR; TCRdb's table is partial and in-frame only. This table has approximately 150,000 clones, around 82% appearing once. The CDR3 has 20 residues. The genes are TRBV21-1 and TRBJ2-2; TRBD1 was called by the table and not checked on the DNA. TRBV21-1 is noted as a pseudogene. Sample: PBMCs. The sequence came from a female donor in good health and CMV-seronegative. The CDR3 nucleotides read TGTGCCAGCAGCAAAGCGAGTCCTCCGGACAGGGCTAAAAACACCGGGGAGCTGTTTTTT. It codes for CASSKASPPDRAKNTGELFF.